The TCR beta chain under discussion was sequenced for a study of shared clonotypes between healthy human individuals. Background on the study: Serving as donors were two women and a few men, whose ages spanned 18 to 49.

As handled by the study authors: Junction-only immunoSEQ sequences carried no quality scores, so filtering differed. Assay: immunoSEQ multiplex PCR; the TCRdb copy retains only in-frame clones and omits some. The V and J calls and clone size come from that table; D and trimming were worked out from the DNA. The data hold some 680,000 clones, with 73% observed a single time. Per germline, CDR1 SGHNT and CDR2 YYREEE (reference sequence). The CDR3 spans 11 residues. Trimming removed 4 bases from V and 9 bases from J, with 8 bases in between. Remarks on this clone: Its antigen is unidentified.

Findings and caveats of the study: Since donors were few, the genetic and exposure-history diversity represented was limited.

This chain links TRBV5-4 with TRBJ2-1; no reliable D call. The sequence was obtained from a woman between 25 and 40 years old in good health. Sequences were obtained from memory CD4+ T cells sorted from blood. Sample subset: CD45RA-negative fraction. CDR3 loop: CASSTGPEQFF. The CDR3 DNA is TGTGCCAGCAGCACTGGCCCTGAGCAGTTCTTC.